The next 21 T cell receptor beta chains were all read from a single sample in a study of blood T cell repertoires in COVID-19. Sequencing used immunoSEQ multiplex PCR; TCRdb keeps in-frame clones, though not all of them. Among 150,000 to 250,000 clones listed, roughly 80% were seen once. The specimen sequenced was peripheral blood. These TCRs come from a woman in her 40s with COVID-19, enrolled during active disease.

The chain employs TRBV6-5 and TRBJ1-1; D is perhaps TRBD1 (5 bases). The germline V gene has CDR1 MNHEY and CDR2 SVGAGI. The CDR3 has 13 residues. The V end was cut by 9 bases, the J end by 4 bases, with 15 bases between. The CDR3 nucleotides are TGTGCCAGTGCAAAAGGGGCCGTCACTGAAGCTTTCTTT. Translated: CASAKGAVTEAFF.

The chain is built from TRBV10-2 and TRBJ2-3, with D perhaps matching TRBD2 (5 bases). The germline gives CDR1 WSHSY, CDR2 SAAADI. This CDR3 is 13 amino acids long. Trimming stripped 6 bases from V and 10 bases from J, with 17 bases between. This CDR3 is CASRERGKAAQYF. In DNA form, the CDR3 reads TGCGCCAGCAGGGAGCGAGGGAAGGCAGCGCAGTATTTT.

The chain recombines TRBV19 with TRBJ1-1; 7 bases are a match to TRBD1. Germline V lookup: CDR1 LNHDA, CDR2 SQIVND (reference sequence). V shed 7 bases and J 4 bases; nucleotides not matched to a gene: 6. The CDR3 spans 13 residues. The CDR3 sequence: CASTQGISTEAFF. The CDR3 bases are TGTGCCAGTACACAGGGGATAAGCACTGAAGCTTTCTTT.

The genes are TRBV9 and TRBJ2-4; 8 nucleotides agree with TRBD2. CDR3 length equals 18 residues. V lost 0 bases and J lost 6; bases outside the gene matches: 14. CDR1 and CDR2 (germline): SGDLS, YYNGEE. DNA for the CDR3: TGTGCCAGCAGCGTAGGCCCGGGAGGGGGTAGCAACTTAAACATTCAGTACTTC. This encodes CASSVGPGGGSNLNIQYF.

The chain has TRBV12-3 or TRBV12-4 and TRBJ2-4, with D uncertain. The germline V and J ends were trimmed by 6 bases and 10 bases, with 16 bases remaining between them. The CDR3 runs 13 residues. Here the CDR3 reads CASSRSTGFIQYF. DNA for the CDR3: TGTGCCAGCAGCCGTAGCACGGGTTTTATTCAGTACTTC.

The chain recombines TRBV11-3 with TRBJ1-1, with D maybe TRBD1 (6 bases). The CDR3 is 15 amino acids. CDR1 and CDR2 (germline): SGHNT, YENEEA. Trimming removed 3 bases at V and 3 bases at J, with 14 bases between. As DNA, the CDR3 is TGTGCCAGCAGCTTTACCGGGACAATCCACACTGAAGCTTTCTTT. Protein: CASSFTGTIHTEAFF.

The CDR3 spells CASRGGTGASYNEQFF. The CDR3 DNA reads as TGTGCCAGCAGGGGGGGGACAGGCGCCTCTTACAATGAGCAGTTCTTC. The chain carries TRBV28 and TRBJ2-1, with D maybe TRBD1 (8 bases). V was cut by 6 bases and J by 4 bases, with 19 bases left in between. The CDR3 length is 16 residues. The V gene's germline CDR1 is MDHEN and CDR2 SYDVKM. Complete variable domain (other parts from reference TRBV28 and TRBJ2-1): DVKVTQSSRYLVKRTGEKVFLECVQDMDHENMFWYRQDPGLGLRLIYFSYDVKMKEKGDIPEGYSVSREKKERFSLILESASTNQTSMYLCASRGGTGASYNEQFFGPGTRLTVL.

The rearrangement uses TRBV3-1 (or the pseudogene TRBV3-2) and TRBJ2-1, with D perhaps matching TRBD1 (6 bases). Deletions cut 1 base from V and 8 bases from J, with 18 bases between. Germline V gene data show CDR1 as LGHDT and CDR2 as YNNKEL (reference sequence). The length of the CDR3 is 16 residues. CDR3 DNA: TGTGCCAGCAGCCAAGGACGGGACATCGAGGGGTATGAGCAGTTCTTC. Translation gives CASSQGRDIEGYEQFF.

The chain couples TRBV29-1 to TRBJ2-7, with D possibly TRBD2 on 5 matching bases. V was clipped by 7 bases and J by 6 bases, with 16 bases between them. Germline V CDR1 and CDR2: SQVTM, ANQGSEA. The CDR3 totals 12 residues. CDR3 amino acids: CSAGPGRGEQYF. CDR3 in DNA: TGCAGCGCCGGCCCCGGACGGGGCGAGCAGTACTTC.

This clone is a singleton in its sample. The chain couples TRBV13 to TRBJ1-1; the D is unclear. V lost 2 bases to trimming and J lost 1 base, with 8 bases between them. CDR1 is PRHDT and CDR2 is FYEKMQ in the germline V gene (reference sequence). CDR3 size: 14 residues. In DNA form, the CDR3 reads TGTGCCAGCAGCTTATCAGGCACGAACACTGAAGCTTTCTTT. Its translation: CASSLSGTNTEAFF.

DNA of the CDR3: TGTGCCAGCAGCCGGGACTCGACGGGCAATCAGCCCCAGCATTTT. It codes for CASSRDSTGNQPQHF. The chain is built from TRBV5-5 and TRBJ1-5; possibly TRBD1 for D (5 bases). The CDR3 totals 15 residues. Per germline, CDR1 SGHKS and CDR2 YYEKEE (reference sequence). V was trimmed by 4 bases and J by 2 bases, leaving 13 bases between them.

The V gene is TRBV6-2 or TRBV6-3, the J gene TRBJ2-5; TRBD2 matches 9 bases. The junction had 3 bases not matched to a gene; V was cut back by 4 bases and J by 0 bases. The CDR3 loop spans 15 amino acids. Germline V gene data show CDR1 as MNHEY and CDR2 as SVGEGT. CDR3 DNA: TGTGCCAGCAGTTTACTAGCGGGCTACCAAGAGACCCAGTACTTC. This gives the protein CASSLLAGYQETQYF.

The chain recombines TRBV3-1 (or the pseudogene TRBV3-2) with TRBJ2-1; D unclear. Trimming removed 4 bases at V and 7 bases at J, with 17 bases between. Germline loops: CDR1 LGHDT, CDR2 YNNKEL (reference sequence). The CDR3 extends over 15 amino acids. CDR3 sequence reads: CASSPRLPVLNEQFF. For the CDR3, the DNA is TGTGCCAGCAGCCCGAGGCTTCCTGTACTTAATGAGCAGTTCTTC.

The CDR3 reads CAISEGGASSTDTQYF. The CDR3 region has the DNA TGTGCCATCAGTGAGGGGGGGGCTTCGAGCACAGATACGCAGTATTTT. The chain employs TRBV10-3 and TRBJ2-3, with a possible D match to TRBD2 (7 bases). V lost 2 bases and J 0 bases, leaving 12 bases between the germline ends. Germline V gene lookup returns CDR1 ENHRY and CDR2 SYGVKD. There are 16 residues in the CDR3.

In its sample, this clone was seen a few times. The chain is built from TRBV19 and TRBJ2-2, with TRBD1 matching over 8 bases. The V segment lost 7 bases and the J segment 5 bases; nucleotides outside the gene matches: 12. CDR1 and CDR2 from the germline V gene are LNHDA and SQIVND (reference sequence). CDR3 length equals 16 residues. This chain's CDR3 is CASTPIHRTGTGELFF. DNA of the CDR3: TGTGCCAGTACCCCCATCCATAGGACAGGGACCGGGGAGCTGTTTTTT.

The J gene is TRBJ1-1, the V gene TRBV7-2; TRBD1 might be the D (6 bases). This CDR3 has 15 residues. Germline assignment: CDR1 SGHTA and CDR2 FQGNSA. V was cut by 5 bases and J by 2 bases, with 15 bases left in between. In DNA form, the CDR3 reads TGTGCCAGCAGCACAACAGGACAGTCAAACACTGAAGCTTTCTTT. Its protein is CASSTTGQSNTEAFF.

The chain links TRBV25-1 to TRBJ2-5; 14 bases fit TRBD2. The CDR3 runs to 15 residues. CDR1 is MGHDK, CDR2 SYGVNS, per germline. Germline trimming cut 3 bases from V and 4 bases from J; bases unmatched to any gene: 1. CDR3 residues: CASSEGTSGRETQYF. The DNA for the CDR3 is TGTGCCAGCAGTGAGGGGACTAGCGGGAGAGAGACCCAGTACTTC.

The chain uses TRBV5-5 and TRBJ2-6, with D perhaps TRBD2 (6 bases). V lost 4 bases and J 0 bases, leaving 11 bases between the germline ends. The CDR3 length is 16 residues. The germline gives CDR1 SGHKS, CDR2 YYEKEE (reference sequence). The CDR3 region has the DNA TGTGCCAGCAGCGGCGGGATTCCCTCTGGGGCCAACGTCCTGACTTTC. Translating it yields CASSGGIPSGANVLTF.

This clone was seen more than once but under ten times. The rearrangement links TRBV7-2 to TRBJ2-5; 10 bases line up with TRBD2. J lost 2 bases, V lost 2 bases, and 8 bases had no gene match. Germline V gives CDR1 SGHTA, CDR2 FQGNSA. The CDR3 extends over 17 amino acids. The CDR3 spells CASSLLATSGPQETQYF. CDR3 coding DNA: TGTGCCAGCAGCTTATTGGCGACTAGCGGGCCTCAAGAGACCCAGTACTTC.

The CDR3: CASSPSEGTSQYF. In nucleotides, the CDR3 is TGTGCCAGCTCACCATCCGAGGGGACTTCGCAGTATTTT. The chain joins TRBV18 to TRBJ2-3; D might be TRBD2 (6 bases). Germline values: CDR1 KGHSH, CDR2 LQKENI. The CDR3 has 13 amino acids. V dropped 2 bases and J dropped 10 bases, with 13 bases sitting between them.

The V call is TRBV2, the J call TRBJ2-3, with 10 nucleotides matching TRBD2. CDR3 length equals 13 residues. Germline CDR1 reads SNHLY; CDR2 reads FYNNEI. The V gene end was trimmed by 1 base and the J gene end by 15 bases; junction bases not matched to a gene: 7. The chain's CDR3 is CASSEETSGVEYF. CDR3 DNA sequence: TGTGCCAGCAGTGAAGAAACTAGCGGGGTGGAATATTTT.